These T cell receptor beta chains were read from a single sample in a study of identical twins. One entry per CDR3 protein results from TCRdb running MiXCR on the 5' RACE reads. The data hold some 1,700,000 distinct CDR3 sequences, with about 30% observed a single time. The sequenced sample was cord blood. These receptors originate from a newborn girl in good health. The CDR3 runs from the conserved cysteine through the conserved F or W. The D gene is left open where the match is weak. Clone size appears in some rows only: once, few, many, or a class for an expanded clone.

D gene	V gene	clone size	J gene	CDR3 DNA	CDR3 protein
TRBD1	TRBV12-3/TRBV12-4	NA	TRBJ2-7	TGTGCCAGCAGTTTAGGGACAGGGACCTTCTACGAGCGGTACTTC	CASSLGTGTFYERYF
TRBD1	TRBV7-8	NA	TRBJ2-1	TGTGCCAGCAGCTTACTTCCGGGACAGACCTACGAGCAGTTCTTC	CASSLLPGQTYEQFF
TRBD1	TRBV5-6	NA	TRBJ2-7	TGTGCCAGCAGCTTTGTTTGGACAGGATACGAGCAGTACTTC	CASSFVWTGYEQYF
NA	TRBV29-1	once	TRBJ1-3	TGCAGCGTTGGGGGGGACAAGAGCTCTGGAAACACCATATATTTT	CSVGGDKSSGNTIYF
TRBD1	TRBV20-1	few	TRBJ2-7	TGCAGTGCTAACAGGGGGTCTGGCTACGAGCAGTACTTC	CSANRGSGYEQYF
NA	TRBV6-1	few	TRBJ1-4	TGTGCCAGCGGAACATACCGGGTGGGGCCAACTAATGAAAAACTGTTTTTT	CASGTYRVGPTNEKLFF
NA	TRBV10-3	NA	TRBJ2-5	TGTGCCATCAGTGAACGGACGGTAGAGACCCAGTACTTC	CAISERTVETQYF
NA	TRBV20-1	many	TRBJ2-7	TGCAGTGCTAGAAAGGGGTCCAGCTCCTACGAGCAGTACTTC	CSARKGSSSYEQYF
TRBD2	TRBV20-1	NA	TRBJ2-7	TGCAGTGCTGGCGGACTAGCAAACTCCTACGAGCAGTACTTC	CSAGGLANSYEQYF
NA	TRBV24-1	few	TRBJ1-5	TGTGCCACCAGCGACAGTAGCAATCAGCCCCAGCATTTT	CATSDSSNQPQHF
TRBD1	TRBV6-1	NA	TRBJ2-7	TGTGCCAGCAGTCGACGACCACAGGGGGCAAGGGTATACGAGCAGTACTTC	CASSRRPQGARVYEQYF